The clone carrying this T cell receptor (beta chain) has just one count. The antigen is undetermined. The sample originates from a study of OX40 agonist ivuxolimab in advanced cancers. Turning to the study itself: Ivuxolimab is a fully human IgG2 antibody that activates OX40 (CD134). The study enrolled dose-escalation patients with hepatocellular carcinoma, melanoma, renal cell or head and neck cancer. Study observations and caveats: Patients who responded partially at 0.1-3.0 mg/kg showed clonal expansion ranking among the lowest. Dosing at 0.1 to 3.0 mg/kg was accompanied by clonal expansion of CD4+ and CD8+ blood T cells by week 6.

Method: immunoSEQ multiplex PCR; TCRdb's copy keeps in-frame clones and lacks some. This table holds tens of thousands of clones, over 75% found once. This sequence was found in an adult with an advanced solid tumor such as melanoma, head and neck, liver or kidney cancer. Sequencing was performed on CD4+ or CD8+ T cells sorted from blood, taken in a trial of the OX40 agonist ivuxolimab.

The chain's CDR3 is CASSPGRELYGYTF. The CDR3 DNA follows: TGTGCCAGCTCACCCGGTAGGGAGCTCTATGGCTACACCTTC. The chain joins TRBV18 to TRBJ1-2, with D hard to call. V lost 3 bases, J lost 4 bases, and 12 bases lay in between. Germline lookup yields CDR1 KGHSH and CDR2 LQKENI. The CDR3 totals 14 residues. Drawing the rest from reference TRBV18 and TRBJ1-2, the complete variable domain is NAGVMQNPRHLVRRRGQEARLRCSPMKGHSHVYWYRQLPEEGLKFMVYLQKENIIDESGMPKERFSAEFPKEGPSILRIQQVVRGDSAAYFCASSPGRELYGYTFGSGTRLTVV.